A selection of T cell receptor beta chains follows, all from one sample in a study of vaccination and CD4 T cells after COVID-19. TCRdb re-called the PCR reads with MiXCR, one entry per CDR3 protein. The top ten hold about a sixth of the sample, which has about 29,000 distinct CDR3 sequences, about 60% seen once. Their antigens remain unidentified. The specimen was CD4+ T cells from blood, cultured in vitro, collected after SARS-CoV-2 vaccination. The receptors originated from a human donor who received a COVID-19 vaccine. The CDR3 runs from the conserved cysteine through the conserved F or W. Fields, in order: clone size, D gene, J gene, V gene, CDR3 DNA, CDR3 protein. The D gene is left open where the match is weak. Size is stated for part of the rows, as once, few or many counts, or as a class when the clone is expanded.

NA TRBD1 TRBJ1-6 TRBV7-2 TGTGCCAGCAGCTCCCAGGGGGCGTCCTATAATTCACCCCTCCACTTT CASSSQGASYNSPLHF
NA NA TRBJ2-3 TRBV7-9 TGTGCCAGCAGCCCCCCAGGGTCAGGCACAGATACGCAGTATTTT CASSPPGSGTDTQYF
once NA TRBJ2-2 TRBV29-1 TGCAGCGTTGAGCGTGATGCCGGTGCCGGGGAGCTGTTTTTT CSVERDAGAGELFF
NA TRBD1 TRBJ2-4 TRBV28 TGTGCCAGCAGTTTTTCAGGGGGTTGGGCAATGGGCAAAAACATTCAGTACTTC CASSFSGGWAMGKNIQYF
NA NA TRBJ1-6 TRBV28 TGTGCCAGCAGTGGACAGACTATCTATAATTCACCCCTCCACTTT CASSGQTIYNSPLHF
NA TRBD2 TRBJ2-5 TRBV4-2 TGTGCCAGCAGCCCCACGACTAGCGGGGGGCGGGAGACCCAGTACTTC CASSPTTSGGRETQYF
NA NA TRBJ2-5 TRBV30 TGTGCCTGGAGTAGGAGGTCGGGGACCCAGTACTTC CAWSRRSGTQYF
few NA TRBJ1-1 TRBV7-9 TGTGCCAGCAGCGCAACAGCGCCCTGGGGACGGAGGAACACTGAAGCTTTCTTT CASSATAPWGRRNTEAFF
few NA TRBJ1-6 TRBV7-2 TGTGCCAGCAGCTTGCAATGGGATTCACCCCTCCACTTT CASSLQWDSPLHF
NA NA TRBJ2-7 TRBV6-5 TGTGCCAGCAGTTCCCAGACACTTAACCCTTACGAGCAGTACTTC CASSSQTLNPYEQYF
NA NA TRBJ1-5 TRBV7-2 TGTGCCAGCAGGATGGGCTACAATCAGCCCCAGCATTTT CASRMGYNQPQHF
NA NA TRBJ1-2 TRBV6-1 TGTGCCAGCAGTGAAGAGGGGCGGGGCTACACCTTC CASSEEGRGYTF
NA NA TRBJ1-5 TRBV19 TGTGCCAGTAGTATAGAACAGGGTAATCAGCCCCAGCATTTT CASSIEQGNQPQHF
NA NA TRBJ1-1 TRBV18 TGTGCCAGCTCACCATTTGCAGGGTCCACTGAAGCTTTCTTT CASSPFAGSTEAFF
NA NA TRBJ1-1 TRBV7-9 TGTGCCAGCAGCTCCTCCGGACTAGGAGCTTTCTTT CASSSSGLGAFF
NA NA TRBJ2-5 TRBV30 TGTGCCTGGAGTATGGGGGGGGGCTTTCGGGAGACCCAGTACTTC CAWSMGGGFRETQYF
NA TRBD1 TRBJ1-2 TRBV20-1 TGCAGTGCTAGAGATGACAGGGGGCTAGGTTATGGCTACACCTTC CSARDDRGLGYGYTF
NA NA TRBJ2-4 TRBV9 TGTGCCAGCAGCGCTAGGGTAGCCAAAAACATTCAGTACTTC CASSARVAKNIQYF
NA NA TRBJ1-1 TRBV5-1 TGCGCCAGCAGCTTGGACGTGAGCACTGAAGCTTTCTTT CASSLDVSTEAFF
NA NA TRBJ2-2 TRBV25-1 TGTGCCAGCAGTGGTCGGGGTAACACCGGGGAGCTGTTTTTT CASSGRGNTGELFF
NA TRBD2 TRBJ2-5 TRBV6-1 TGTGCCAGCAGTGAAGTGGGACTAGCGGGGAGAGAGACCCAGTACTTC CASSEVGLAGRETQYF
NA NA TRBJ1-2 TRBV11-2 TGTGCCAGCAGGGACAGTTTCTTCTATGGCTACACCTTC CASRDSFFYGYTF
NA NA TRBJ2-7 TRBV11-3 TGTGCCAGCAGCTCACATGTGGTCGAGCAGTACTTC CASSSHVVEQYF
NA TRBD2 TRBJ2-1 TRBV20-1 TGCAGTGCTAGAGATTTCGCGGGGGGGGATGAGCAGTTCTTC CSARDFAGGDEQFF
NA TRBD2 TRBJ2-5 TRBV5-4 TGTGCCAGCAGCTTGGAGGGACTAGCTGACGAGACCCAGTACTTC CASSLEGLADETQYF
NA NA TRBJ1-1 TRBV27 TGTGCCAGCAGTACCTTCTCGCCGGGGGGCACTGAAGCTTTCTTT CASSTFSPGGTEAFF
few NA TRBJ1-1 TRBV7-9 TGTGCCAGCAGCTTACACCTGGCGGGTACTGAAGCTTTCTTT CASSLHLAGTEAFF
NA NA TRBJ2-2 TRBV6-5 TGTGCCAGCAGTTACTTGCGGGGGCCAAGCACCGGGGAGCTGTTTTTT CASSYLRGPSTGELFF